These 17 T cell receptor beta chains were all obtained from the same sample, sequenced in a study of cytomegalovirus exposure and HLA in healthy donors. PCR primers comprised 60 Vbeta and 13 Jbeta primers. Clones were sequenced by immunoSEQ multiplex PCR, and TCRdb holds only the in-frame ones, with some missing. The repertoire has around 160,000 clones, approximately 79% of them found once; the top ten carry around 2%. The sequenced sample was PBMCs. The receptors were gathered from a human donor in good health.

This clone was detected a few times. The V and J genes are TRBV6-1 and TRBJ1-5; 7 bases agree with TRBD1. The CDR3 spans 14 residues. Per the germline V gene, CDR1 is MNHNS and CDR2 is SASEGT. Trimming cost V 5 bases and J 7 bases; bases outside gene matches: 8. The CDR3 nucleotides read TGTGCCAGCAGTTTACCGACAGGGTACCAGCCCCAGCATTTT. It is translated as CASSLPTGYQPQHF.

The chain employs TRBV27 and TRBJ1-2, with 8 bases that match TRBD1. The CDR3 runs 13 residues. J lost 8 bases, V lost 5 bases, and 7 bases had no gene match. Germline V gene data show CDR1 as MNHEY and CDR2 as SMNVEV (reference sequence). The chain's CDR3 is CASSQGTGLGYTF. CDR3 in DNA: TGTGCCAGCAGTCAAGGGACAGGCTTAGGCTACACCTTC.

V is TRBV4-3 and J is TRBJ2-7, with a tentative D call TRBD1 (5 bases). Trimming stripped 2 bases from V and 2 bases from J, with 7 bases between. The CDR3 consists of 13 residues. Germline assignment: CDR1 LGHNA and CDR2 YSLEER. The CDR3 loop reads CASSQQGTYEQYF. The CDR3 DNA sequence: TGCGCCAGCAGCCAACAGGGAACCTACGAGCAGTACTTC.

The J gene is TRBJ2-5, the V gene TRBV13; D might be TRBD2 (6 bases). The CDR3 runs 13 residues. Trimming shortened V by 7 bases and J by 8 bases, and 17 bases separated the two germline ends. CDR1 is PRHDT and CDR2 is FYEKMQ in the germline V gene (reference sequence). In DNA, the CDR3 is TGTGCCAGCATCATTAGCGGCAGGCCTACCCAGTACTTC. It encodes CASIISGRPTQYF.

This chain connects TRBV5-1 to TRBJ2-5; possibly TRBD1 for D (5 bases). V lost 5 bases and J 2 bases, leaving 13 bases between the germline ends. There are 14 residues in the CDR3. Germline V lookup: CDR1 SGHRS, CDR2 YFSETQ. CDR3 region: CASSSGHPQETQYF. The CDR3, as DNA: TGCGCCAGCAGTTCCGGACACCCGCAAGAGACCCAGTACTTC. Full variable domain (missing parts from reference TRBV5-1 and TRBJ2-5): KAGVTQTPRYLIKTRGQQVTLSCSPISGHRSVSWYQQTPGQGLQFLFEYFSETQRNKGNFPGRFSGRQFSNSRSEMNVSTLELGDSALYLCASSSGHPQETQYFGPGTRLLVL.

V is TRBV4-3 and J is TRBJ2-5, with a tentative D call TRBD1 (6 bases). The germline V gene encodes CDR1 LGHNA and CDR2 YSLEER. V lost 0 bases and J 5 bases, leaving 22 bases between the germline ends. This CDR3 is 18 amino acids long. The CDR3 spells CASSQDSNPQGLGETQYF. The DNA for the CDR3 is TGCGCCAGCAGCCAAGATTCGAACCCTCAGGGGTTGGGGGAGACCCAGTACTTC.

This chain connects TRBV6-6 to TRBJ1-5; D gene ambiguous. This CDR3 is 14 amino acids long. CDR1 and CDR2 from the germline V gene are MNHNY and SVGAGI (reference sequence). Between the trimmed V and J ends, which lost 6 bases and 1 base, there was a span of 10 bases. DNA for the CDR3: TGTGCCAGCAGCCAAGAGGGAAGCAATCAGCCCCAGCATTTT. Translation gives CASSQEGSNQPQHF.

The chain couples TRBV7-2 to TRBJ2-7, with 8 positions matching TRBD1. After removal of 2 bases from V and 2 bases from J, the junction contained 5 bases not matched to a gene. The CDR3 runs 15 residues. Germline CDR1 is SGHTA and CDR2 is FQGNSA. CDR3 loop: CASSLSDRVAYEQYF. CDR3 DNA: TGTGCCAGCAGCTTATCGGACAGGGTCGCCTACGAGCAGTACTTC.

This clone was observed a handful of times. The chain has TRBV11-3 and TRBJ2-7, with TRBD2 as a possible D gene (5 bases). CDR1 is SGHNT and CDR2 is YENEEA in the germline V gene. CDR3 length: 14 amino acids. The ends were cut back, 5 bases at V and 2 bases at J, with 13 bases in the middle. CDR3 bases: TGTGCCAGCAGCCTATCGGGATCCACCTACGAGCAGTACTTC. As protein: CASSLSGSTYEQYF.

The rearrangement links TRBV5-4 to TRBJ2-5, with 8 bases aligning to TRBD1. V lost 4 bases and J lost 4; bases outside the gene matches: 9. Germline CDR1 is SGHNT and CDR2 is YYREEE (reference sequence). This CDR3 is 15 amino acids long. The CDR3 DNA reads TGTGCCAGCAGCCAAGGGCAGGGGGCGCGAGAGACCCAGTACTTC. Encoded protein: CASSQGQGARETQYF.

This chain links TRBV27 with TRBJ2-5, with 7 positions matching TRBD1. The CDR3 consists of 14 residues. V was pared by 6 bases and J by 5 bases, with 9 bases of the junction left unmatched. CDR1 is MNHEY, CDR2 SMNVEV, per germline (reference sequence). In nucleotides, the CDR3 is TGTGCCAGCAGAGCCTTGGACAGGAGGGAGACCCAGTACTTC. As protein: CASRALDRRETQYF.

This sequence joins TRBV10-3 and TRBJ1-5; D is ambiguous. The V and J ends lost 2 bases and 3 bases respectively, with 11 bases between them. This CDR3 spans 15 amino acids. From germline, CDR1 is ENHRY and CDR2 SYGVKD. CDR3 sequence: CAISEGQVPNQPQHF. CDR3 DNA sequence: TGTGCCATCAGTGAGGGGCAGGTCCCCAATCAGCCCCAGCATTTT.

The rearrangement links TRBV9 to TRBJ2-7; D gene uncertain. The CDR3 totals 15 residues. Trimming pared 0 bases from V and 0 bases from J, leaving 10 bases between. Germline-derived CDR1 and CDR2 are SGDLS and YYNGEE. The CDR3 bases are TGTGCCAGCAGCGTAGACAGCTACAGCTCCTACGAGCAGTACTTC. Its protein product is CASSVDSYSSYEQYF.

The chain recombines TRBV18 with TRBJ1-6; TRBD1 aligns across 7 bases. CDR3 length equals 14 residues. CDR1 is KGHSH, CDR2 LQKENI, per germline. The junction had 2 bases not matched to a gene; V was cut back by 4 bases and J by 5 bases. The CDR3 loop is CASSLDRNNSPLHF. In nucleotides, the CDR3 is TGTGCCAGCTCACTGGACAGGAATAATTCACCCCTCCACTTT.

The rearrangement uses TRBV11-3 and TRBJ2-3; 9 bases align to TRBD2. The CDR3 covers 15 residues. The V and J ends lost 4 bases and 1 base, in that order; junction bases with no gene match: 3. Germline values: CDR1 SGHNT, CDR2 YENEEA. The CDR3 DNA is TGTGCCAGCAGCTCCTCTAGCGGGGGCACAGATACGCAGTATTTT. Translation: CASSSSSGGTDTQYF. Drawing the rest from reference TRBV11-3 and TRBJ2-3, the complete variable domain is EAGVVQSPRYKIIEKKQPVAFWCNPISGHNTLYWYLQNLGQGPELLIRYENEEAVDDSQLPKDRFSAERLKGVDSTLKIQPAELGDSAVYLCASSSSSGGTDTQYFGPGTRLTVL.

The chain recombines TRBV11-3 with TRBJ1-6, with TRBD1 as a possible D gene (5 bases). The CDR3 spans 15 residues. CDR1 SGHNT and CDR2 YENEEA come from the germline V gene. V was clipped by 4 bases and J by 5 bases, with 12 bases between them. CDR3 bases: TGTGCCAGCAGCTGGGGAGGGGATAATAATTCACCCCTCCACTTT. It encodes CASSWGGDNNSPLHF.

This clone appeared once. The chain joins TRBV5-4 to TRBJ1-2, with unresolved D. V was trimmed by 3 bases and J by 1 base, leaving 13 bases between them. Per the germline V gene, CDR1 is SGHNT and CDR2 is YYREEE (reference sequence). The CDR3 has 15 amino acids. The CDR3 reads CASSSDSGVNYGYTF. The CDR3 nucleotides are TGTGCCAGCAGCTCAGATTCCGGGGTTAACTATGGCTACACCTTC.